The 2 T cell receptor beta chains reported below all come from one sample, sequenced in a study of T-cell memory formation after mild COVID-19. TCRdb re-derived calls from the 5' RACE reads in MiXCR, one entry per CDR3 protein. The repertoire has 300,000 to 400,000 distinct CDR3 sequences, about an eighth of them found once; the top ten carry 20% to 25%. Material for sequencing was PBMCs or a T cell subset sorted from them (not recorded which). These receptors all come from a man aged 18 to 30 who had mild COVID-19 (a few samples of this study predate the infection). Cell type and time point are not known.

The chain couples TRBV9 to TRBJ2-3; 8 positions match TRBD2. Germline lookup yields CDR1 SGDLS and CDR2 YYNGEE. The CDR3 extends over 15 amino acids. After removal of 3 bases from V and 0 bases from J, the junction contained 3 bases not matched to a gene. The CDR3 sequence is CASSGSGGSTDTQYF. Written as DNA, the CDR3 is TGTGCCAGCAGCGGGAGCGGGGGAAGCACAGATACGCAGTATTTT.

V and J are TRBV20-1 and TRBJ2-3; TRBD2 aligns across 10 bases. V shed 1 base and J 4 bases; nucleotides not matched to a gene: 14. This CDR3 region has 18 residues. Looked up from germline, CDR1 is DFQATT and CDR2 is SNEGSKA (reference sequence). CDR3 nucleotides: TGCAGTGCTAGAGTTGGGACTAGCGACCCCTGGGGACCAGATACGCAGTATTTT. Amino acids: CSARVGTSDPWGPDTQYF.